This TCR beta chain was recorded in a study of blood T cell repertoires in COVID-19. Looking at the study overall: The United States, Italy and Spain were the sources of the acute and convalescent COVID-19 samples. Nucleic acid was either cDNA or gDNA, and it came from T cells, B-cell-depleted T cells, or PBMCs.

V was pared by 0 bases and J by 0 bases, with 8 bases of the junction left unmatched. Germline lookup yields CDR1 MNHEY and CDR2 SMNVEV (reference sequence). The CDR3 has 18 amino acids. In the original workflow: Estimation of nucleated cell counts was performed using reference gene primer amplification. Libraries were prepared by immunoSEQ multiplex PCR; TCRdb keeps only in-frame clonotypes and omits some of them. The DNA gave D and trimming, while V, J and clone size come from that table. The sample includes some 150,000 clones, around 90% of them seen just once. This receptor was obtained from a woman aged 55-70 years with acute or convalescent COVID-19. The rearrangement joins TRBV27 to TRBJ2-7, with 10 bases identical to TRBD2. The specimen sequenced was peripheral blood. Here the CDR3 reads CASSLSGTSVPFSYEQYF. In nucleotides, the CDR3 is TGTGCCAGCAGTTTATCCGGGACTAGCGTACCGTTCTCCTACGAGCAGTACTTC.